This TCR beta chain was sequenced during a study of T cells in Graves' hyperthyroidism and ophthalmopathy. On this clonotype: The antigen remains undetermined.

The CDR3 regions of TCR beta were amplified from RNA transcripts. Researchers ran a first-round RT-PCR on the TCR CDR3 using the HTBI primer set. TCRdb re-derived calls from the multiplex PCR reads in MiXCR, one entry per CDR3 protein. The sample records over 650,000 distinct CDR3 sequences, over 40% being singletons. Clinical symptoms, serum thyroxine, TRAb, thyroid ultrasound and orbital computed tomography informed diagnoses. This CDR3 comprises 14 residues. Trimming removed 6 bases from V and 0 bases from J, with 15 bases in between. The V gene's germline CDR1 is DFQATT and CDR2 SNEGSKA (reference sequence). Study-wide points: Clonotypes that were expanded in thyroid above 0.001 mostly appeared in blood too. The model's output predicted ophthalmopathy at a median of around 6.9 months prior to onset. Stable hyperthyroidism was told apart from ophthalmopathy by a model built on 13 V-J features.

The chain has TRBV20-1 and TRBJ2-7, with D maybe TRBD1 (6 bases). Sequenced material: peripheral blood or thyroid tissue (not recorded which). The origin of this receptor is an adult man with Graves' disease, either hyperthyroidism or ophthalmopathy (not recorded which). The CDR3 sequence: CSARKDRASYEQYF. The CDR3 coding sequence is TGCAGTGCCAGGAAGGACAGAGCCTCCTACGAGCAGTACTTC.